This T cell receptor (beta chain) was recovered during a study of blood T cells in healthy people across ages. Regarding the study as a whole: Unsorted PBMC input precluded a conclusive naive versus antigen-experienced comparison.

Worth noting for this clonotype: The antigen is undetermined.

PCR was performed a second time for roughly 7 to 12 cycles using a sample-barcoded 5' primer and a J-beta primer mix. TCRdb independently ran MiXCR on the 5' RACE reads; one entry per CDR3 protein. The table records 1,500,000 or so distinct CDR3 sequences, approximately 43% of them present only once. This sequence was found in a woman younger than 30 in good health. The specimen was blood.

The CDR3 region is CASSVVTGLTAEAFF. The CDR3 bases are TGTGCCAGCAGCGTAGTGACCGGATTAACGGCTGAAGCTTTCTTT. This sequence joins TRBV9 and TRBJ1-1; D remains ambiguous. Between the trimmed V and J ends, which lost 0 bases and 6 bases, there was a span of 15 bases. CDR3 length equals 15 residues. Germline CDR1 is SGDLS and CDR2 is YYNGEE.